The T cell receptor beta chain described here comes from a study of cytomegalovirus exposure and HLA in healthy donors. About the research overall: Early release data held 85 million or so unique TCRs from HLA-typed donors.

The germline gives CDR1 MNHNY, CDR2 SVGAGI (reference sequence). V was pared by 2 bases and J by 5 bases, with 8 bases of the junction left unmatched. CDR3 length equals 16 residues. This clone was seen only once. Its antigen remains unknown. The PCR employed 60 Vbeta primers together with 13 Jbeta primers. In the study's own analysis: Later, an analysis found 65 million to 85 million unique TCR beta chains, and around 10 million of these were shared. TCRdb's copy holds only in-frame clones and misses some; the assay was immunoSEQ multiplex PCR. Clone size and V and J calls were adopted from that table, with D and trimming inferred from the DNA. The repertoire holds 110,000 to 150,000 clones, with over 75% as singletons. Overall study findings and caveats: The likely explanation for a cluster of highly shared sequence variants was sequencing artifact. Later analysis demonstrated an association between a missense DCLRE1C variant and TCR beta V- and J-gene trimming.

The rearrangement joins TRBV6-6 to TRBJ2-1; TRBD2 aligns across 8 bases. The clonotype was recovered from a female donor in good health and CMV-seronegative. Sample: PBMCs. The CDR3 DNA follows: TGTGCCAGCAGTTACCTCGTGGGACTAGGGGACAATGAGCAGTTCTTC. It translates to CASSYLVGLGDNEQFF.